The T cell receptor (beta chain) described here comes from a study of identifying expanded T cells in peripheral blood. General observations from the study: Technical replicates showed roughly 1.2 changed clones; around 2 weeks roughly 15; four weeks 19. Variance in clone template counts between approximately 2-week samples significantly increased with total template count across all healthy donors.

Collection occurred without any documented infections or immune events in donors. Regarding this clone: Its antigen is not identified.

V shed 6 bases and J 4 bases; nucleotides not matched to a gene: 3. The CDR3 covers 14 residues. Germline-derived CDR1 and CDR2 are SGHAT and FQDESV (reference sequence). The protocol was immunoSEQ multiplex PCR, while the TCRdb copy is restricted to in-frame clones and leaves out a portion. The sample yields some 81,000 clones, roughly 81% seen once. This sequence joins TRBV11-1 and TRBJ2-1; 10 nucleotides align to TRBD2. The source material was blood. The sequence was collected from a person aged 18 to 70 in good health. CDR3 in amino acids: CASSTSGVYNEQFF. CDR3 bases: TGTGCCAGCAGTACTAGCGGGGTTTACAATGAGCAGTTCTTC. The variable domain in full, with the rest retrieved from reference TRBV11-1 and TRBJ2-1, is EAEVAQSPRYKITEKSQAVAFWCDPISGHATLYWYRQILGQGPELLVQFQDESVVDDSQLPKDRFSAERLKGVDSTLKIQPAELGDSAMYLCASSTSGVYNEQFFGPGTRLTVL.